The 30 T cell receptor beta chains reported below all come from one sample, sequenced in a study of graft-versus-host responses after intestinal transplantation. Only in-frame clones appear in the TCRdb table, and some are missing; sequencing was by immunoSEQ multiplex PCR. Of 43,000 or so clones in the sample, less than 95% are singletons; the top ten hold approximately 1.4%. Sequences were derived from PBMCs, sampled about 350 days after intestinal transplant. These receptors originate from a human patient who received an intestinal transplant, so some T cells may come from the graft donor.

Worth noting for this clone: The same CDR3 arises from other DNA sequences in this sample as well. The chain uses TRBV27 and TRBJ2-7; D is possibly TRBD2 (8 bases). Between the trimmed V and J ends, which lost 3 bases and 4 bases, there was a span of 28 bases. Germline CDR1 and CDR2: MNHEY and SMNVEV (reference sequence). The CDR3 length is 19 residues. The DNA of the CDR3 is TGTGCCAGCAGTTTTTATCGCGGGGGGCCGGCAGGGGGTGATTACGAGCAGTACTTC. Residues: CASSFYRGGPAGGDYEQYF.

The chain recombines TRBV12-5 with TRBJ2-7; tentative D call: TRBD2 (5 bases). Deletions cut 3 bases from V and 4 bases from J, with 10 bases between. The CDR3 is 13 amino acids. Per the germline V gene, CDR1 is LGHNT and CDR2 is FRNRAP. The CDR3 nucleotides are TGTGCTAGTGGTTTTCGAGGGTTTTACGAGCAGTACTTC. This gives the protein CASGFRGFYEQYF.

There are a few counts of this clone. This sequence joins TRBV7-2 and TRBJ2-1; 8 bases line up with TRBD2. The CDR3 loop spans 16 amino acids. The J segment lost 5 bases and the V segment lost 4 bases, leaving 10 bases of the junction unmatched. CDR1 and CDR2 from the germline V gene are SGHTA and FQGNSA. The CDR3 loop is CASSSVIAGLNNEQFF. CDR3 in DNA: TGTGCCAGCAGCTCAGTCATAGCGGGACTTAACAATGAGCAGTTCTTC.

The chain has TRBV9 and TRBJ2-1; TRBD1 matches 7 bases. This CDR3 contains 14 residues. Germline V CDR1 and CDR2: SGDLS, YYNGEE. The J segment lost 7 bases and the V segment lost 0 bases, leaving 4 bases of the junction unmatched. The CDR3 loop is CASSVGTGSNEQFF. The CDR3 coding sequence is TGTGCCAGCAGCGTAGGGACAGGATCGAATGAGCAGTTCTTC.

The chain has TRBV5-1 and TRBJ2-2, with D possibly TRBD2 on 5 matching bases. This CDR3 region has 14 residues. Trimming took 0 bases from V and 4 from J, leaving 7 bases between them. Germline assignment: CDR1 SGHRS and CDR2 YFSETQ. This chain's CDR3 is CASSLAGVTGELFF. The CDR3, as DNA: TGCGCCAGCAGCTTGGCCGGGGTCACCGGGGAGCTGTTTTTT.

The rearrangement joins TRBV11-2 to TRBJ2-7, with a tentative D call TRBD2 (6 bases). V was shortened by 3 bases and J by 6 bases, with 12 bases between the two germline ends. Germline CDR1 SGHAT, CDR2 FQNNGV. CDR3 length equals 13 residues. The CDR3 loop is CASSLGGEAEQYF. The CDR3 DNA follows: TGTGCCAGCAGCTTGGGGGGAGAGGCCGAGCAGTACTTC.

A single count supports this clone. The chain employs TRBV4-2 and TRBJ1-1, with D perhaps matching TRBD1 (6 bases). CDR1 LGHNA and CDR2 YNFKEQ come from the germline V gene. This CDR3 region has 14 residues. Trimming pared 1 base from V and 5 bases from J, leaving 11 bases between. The CDR3 loop reads CASSQAGENTEAFF. The CDR3 DNA follows: TGTGCCAGCAGCCAAGCAGGGGAGAATACTGAAGCTTTCTTT.

The CDR3 protein is CASSNLGQGIYEQYF. CDR3 sequence (DNA): TGTGCCAGTAGTAATTTGGGACAGGGAATCTACGAGCAGTACTTC. The chain is built from TRBV19 and TRBJ2-7, with 9 bases that match TRBD1. J lost 3 bases, V lost 4 bases, and 7 bases had no gene match. Germline assignment: CDR1 LNHDA and CDR2 SQIVND (reference sequence). This CDR3 is 15 amino acids long.

The rearrangement joins TRBV6-5 to TRBJ2-7; 11 bases are a match to TRBD2. CDR3 length equals 16 residues. CDR1 MNHEY and CDR2 SVGAGI come from the germline V gene. J was trimmed by 4 bases and V by 0 bases; bases with no gene match: 5. The CDR3 sequence is CASSYSASGGRYEQYF. The CDR3 DNA sequence: TGTGCCAGCAGTTACTCGGCTAGCGGGGGGAGATACGAGCAGTACTTC.

The chain carries TRBV7-3 and TRBJ2-3; D is possibly TRBD2 (7 bases). V gave up 6 bases and J gave up 6 bases, with 16 bases separating them. CDR1 is SGHTA, CDR2 FQGTGA, per germline. CDR3 length equals 14 residues. CDR3 sequence: CASSHGGPGDTQYF. CDR3 coding DNA: TGTGCCAGCAGTCACGGGGGGCCCGGCGATACGCAGTATTTT.

This clone was counted once. This chain joins TRBV6-6 and TRBJ1-6; D call uncertain. Trimming took off 6 bases at V and 7 bases at J, with 10 bases between the two ends. The CDR3 runs to 13 residues. Germline lookup yields CDR1 MNHNY and CDR2 SVGAGI (reference sequence). The CDR3 DNA reads as TGTGCCAGCAGGGCCGGGCCAAATTCACCCCTCCACTTT. It is translated as CASRAGPNSPLHF.

The rearrangement uses TRBV10-1 and TRBJ2-3; D uncertain. Looked up from germline, CDR1 is WNHNN and CDR2 is SYGVQD (reference sequence). This CDR3 has 14 residues. Here the CDR3 DNA reads TGCGCACATCGAGAACGCCCGGGTCTAAGGGCGCAGTATTTT. Translating it yields CAHRERPGLRAQYF.

This chain connects TRBV6-1 to TRBJ2-7; perhaps TRBD2 as D (6 bases). With 5 bases removed from V and 11 bases from J, the gap between germline ends came to 16 bases. Per the germline V gene, CDR1 is MNHNS and CDR2 is SASEGT. The CDR3 is made up of 12 amino acids. The CDR3 loop reads CASSTTGPGEYF. In nucleotides, the CDR3 is TGTGCCAGCAGTACTACGGGGCCGGGGGAGTACTTC.

This clone showed up just once. The J gene is TRBJ2-2, the V gene TRBV11-2, with D perhaps matching TRBD1 or TRBD2 (5 bases each). Between the trimmed V and J ends, which lost 1 base and 4 bases, there was a span of 7 bases. This CDR3 is 14 amino acids long. Germline V gene lookup returns CDR1 SGHAT and CDR2 FQNNGV. The CDR3 DNA is TGTGCCAGCAGCTTAGGTGGGGGCACCGGGGAGCTGTTTTTT. This translates into CASSLGGGTGELFF.

V and J are TRBV10-3 and TRBJ1-5; 7 nucleotides match TRBD1. CDR3 length: 15 amino acids. Trimming at V came to 3 bases and at J to 3 bases, leaving 5 bases not matched to a gene. CDR1 is ENHRY, CDR2 SYGVKD, per germline. The CDR3 region has the DNA TGTGCCATCAGTGAAACGGGACAGACCAATCAGCCCCAGCATTTT. Protein: CAISETGQTNQPQHF.

The rearrangement uses TRBV6-5 and TRBJ2-1; 8 bases are shared with TRBD2. The ends lost 9 bases at V and 8 bases at J; junction bases unmatched: 12. CDR3 length equals 14 residues. The V gene's germline CDR1 is MNHEY and CDR2 SVGAGI. CDR3 in DNA: TGTGCCAGTCAAGGGGCAGCGGGGGTCCATGAGCAGTTCTTC. Translating gives CASQGAAGVHEQFF.

This clone was recorded a few times. The rearrangement uses TRBV7-3 and TRBJ2-5, with D unresolved. The germline V gene encodes CDR1 SGHTA and CDR2 FQGTGA. With 5 bases removed from V and 5 bases from J, the gap between germline ends came to 12 bases. The CDR3 consists of 13 residues. The CDR3 sequence is CASSPETEETQYF. The CDR3 nucleotides read TGTGCCAGCAGCCCCGAAACTGAGGAGACCCAGTACTTC. Variable domain in full (rest from reference TRBV7-3 and TRBJ2-5): GAGVSQTPSNKVTEKGKYVELRCDPISGHTALYWYRQSLGQGPEFLIYFQGTGAADDSGLPNDRFFAVRPEGSVSTLKIQRTERGDSAVYLCASSPETEETQYFGPGTRLLVL.

The V gene is TRBV9, the J gene TRBJ1-6, with TRBD1 identical over 8 bases. This CDR3 contains 17 residues. Trimming cost V 6 bases and J 0 bases; bases outside gene matches: 8. CDR1 SGDLS and CDR2 YYNGEE come from the germline V gene. Here the CDR3 reads CASTPGDRSSYNSPLHF. CDR3 coding DNA: TGTGCCAGCACACCAGGGGACAGGAGCTCCTATAATTCACCCCTCCACTTT.

The J gene is TRBJ2-7, the V gene TRBV5-1; maybe TRBD1 (6 bases). CDR1 and CDR2 (germline): SGHRS, YFSETQ. CDR3 size: 15 residues. V lost 4 bases and J 2 bases, leaving 16 bases between the germline ends. The CDR3 coding sequence is TGCGCCAGCAGCCGAGACAGGTCAATCGCCTACGAGCAGTACTTC. Protein: CASSRDRSIAYEQYF.

The chain links TRBV4-2 to TRBJ1-5; 12 bases agree with TRBD1. The germline V gene encodes CDR1 LGHNA and CDR2 YNFKEQ. With 5 bases clipped from V and 4 bases from J, the junction kept 6 bases outside the gene matches. This CDR3 spans 16 amino acids. CDR3 bases: TGTGCCAGCAGCAACCGGGACAGGGGGCAAAATCAGCCCCAGCATTTT. Translated, it gives CASSNRDRGQNQPQHF.

The chain links TRBV18 to TRBJ1-2; 7 bases fit TRBD1. The V gene's germline CDR1 is KGHSH and CDR2 LQKENI. This CDR3 spans 15 amino acids. The junction had 7 bases not matched to a gene; V was cut back by 3 bases and J by 3 bases. DNA for the CDR3: TGTGCCAGCTCACCCCTAATTCAGGGGGACTATGGCTACACCTTC. Amino acids: CASSPLIQGDYGYTF.

J is TRBJ2-7 and V is TRBV5-1; D may match TRBD1 or TRBD2 (5 bases each). Trimming removed 2 bases at V and 0 bases at J, with 6 bases between. The CDR3 loop spans 13 amino acids. CDR1 is SGHRS and CDR2 is YFSETQ in the germline V gene. The DNA for the CDR3 is TGCGCCAGCAGCTTTGGGGGCTCCTACGAGCAGTACTTC. Its translation is CASSFGGSYEQYF. Full variable domain (remainder filled in from reference TRBV5-1 and TRBJ2-7): KAGVTQTPRYLIKTRGQQVTLSCSPISGHRSVSWYQQTPGQGLQFLFEYFSETQRNKGNFPGRFSGRQFSNSRSEMNVSTLELGDSALYLCASSFGGSYEQYFGPGTRLTVT.

V usage is TRBV11-3 and J usage is TRBJ2-2; no definite D call. Germline lookup yields CDR1 SGHNT and CDR2 YENEEA. The CDR3 loop spans 16 amino acids. Trimming cost V 0 bases and J 0 bases, with 8 bases left between them. CDR3 residues: CASSLDLGSNTGELFF. The CDR3 DNA reads TGTGCCAGCAGCTTAGATCTGGGCTCGAACACCGGGGAGCTGTTTTTT.

V is TRBV6-1 and J is TRBJ2-7; possible D gene TRBD1, 6 bases. The germline CDR1 and CDR2 sequences are MNHNS and SASEGT. With 6 bases removed from V and 0 bases from J, the gap between germline ends came to 12 bases. This CDR3 is built from 14 residues. DNA for the CDR3: TGTGCCAGCAGCGACAGGTATTACTCCTACGAGCAGTACTTC. Translation gives CASSDRYYSYEQYF.

This CDR3 is CATAGKIPAYSNQPQHF. In DNA, the CDR3 is TGCGCCACCGCTGGGAAGATTCCCGCTTATAGCAATCAGCCCCAGCATTTT. The chain carries TRBV5-1 and TRBJ1-5; no reliable D call. Trimming removed 9 bases at V and 0 bases at J, with 22 bases between. This CDR3 has 17 amino acids. The V gene's germline CDR1 is SGHRS and CDR2 YFSETQ.

The genes are TRBV6-5 and TRBJ2-7; D is ambiguous. CDR3 length: 13 residues. CDR1 and CDR2 from the germline V gene are MNHEY and SVGAGI. V was shortened by 8 bases and J by 6 bases, with 17 bases between the two germline ends. The CDR3 coding sequence is TGTGCCAGCGTAACTGGGCTATTCGGCGAGCAGTACTTC. This encodes CASVTGLFGEQYF.

This clone was detected once. The CDR3 is CASSLTSGGPLEQFF. The CDR3 DNA reads TGTGCCAGCAGCTTAACTTCGGGAGGGCCTTTGGAGCAGTTCTTC. The chain carries TRBV7-3 and TRBJ2-1; 8 bases are a match to TRBD2. Looked up from germline, CDR1 is SGHTA and CDR2 is FQGTGA. The CDR3 covers 15 residues. J lost 10 bases, V lost 0 bases, and 8 bases had no gene match.

This chain uses TRBV7-7 with TRBJ2-1; D is possibly TRBD1 (7 bases). Per germline, CDR1 SSHAT and CDR2 FNYEAQ (reference sequence). The CDR3 extends over 17 amino acids. V gave up 2 bases and J gave up 9 bases, with 23 bases separating them. CDR3 sequence reads: CASSLSPPEGAIGEQFF. The CDR3 DNA reads TGTGCCAGCAGCTTATCCCCCCCGGAGGGGGCGATTGGTGAGCAGTTCTTC.

V is TRBV5-6 and J is TRBJ2-7; D is uncertain. This CDR3 comprises 12 residues. Per germline, CDR1 SGHDT and CDR2 YYEEEE. The germline V and J ends were trimmed by 0 bases and 4 bases, with 5 bases remaining between them. The CDR3 region has the DNA TGTGCCAGCAGCTTGGGAGTATACGAGCAGTACTTC. It codes for CASSLGVYEQYF.

The rearrangement joins TRBV27 to TRBJ2-3, with 8 positions matching TRBD1. The CDR3 contains 15 residues. Looked up from germline, CDR1 is MNHEY and CDR2 is SMNVEV (reference sequence). Trimming at V came to 7 bases and at J to 2 bases, leaving 8 bases not matched to a gene. The CDR3 protein is CASTARQGFTDTQYF. The DNA for the CDR3 is TGTGCCAGCACCGCAAGACAGGGGTTCACAGATACGCAGTATTTT.